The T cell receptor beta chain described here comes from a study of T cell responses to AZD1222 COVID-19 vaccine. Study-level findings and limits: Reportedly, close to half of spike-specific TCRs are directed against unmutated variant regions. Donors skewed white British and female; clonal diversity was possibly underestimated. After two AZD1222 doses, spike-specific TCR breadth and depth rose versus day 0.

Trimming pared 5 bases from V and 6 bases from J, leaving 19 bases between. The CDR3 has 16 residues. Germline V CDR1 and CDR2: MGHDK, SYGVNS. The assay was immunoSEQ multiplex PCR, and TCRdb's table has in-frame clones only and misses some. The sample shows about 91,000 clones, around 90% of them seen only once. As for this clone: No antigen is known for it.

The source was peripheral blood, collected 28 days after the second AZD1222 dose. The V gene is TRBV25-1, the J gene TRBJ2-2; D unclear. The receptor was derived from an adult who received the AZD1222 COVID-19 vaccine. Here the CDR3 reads CASSRLKLASPGELFF. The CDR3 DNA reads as TGTGCCAGCAGTAGACTGAAGTTGGCGTCTCCCGGGGAGCTGTTTTTT.